These T cell receptor beta chains were read from a single sample in a study of T cell responses to AZD1222 COVID-19 vaccine. Using immunoSEQ multiplex PCR, the repertoire was profiled, and TCRdb retains in-frame clones only, with some absent. The sample has about 100,000 clones; approximately 86% are singletons. Material: peripheral blood, obtained on day 0 of AZD1222 vaccination. These receptors were collected from an adult in good health. Both conserved end residues are part of each CDR3. Each record gives: V gene, J gene, clone size, D gene, CDR3 DNA, CDR3 protein. D genes are given only for firm matches. Only some rows state a clone size, as once, few, many or a class for expanded clones.

>TRBV4-1|TRBJ2-7|once|NA
TGCGCCAGTCAAACCGGGGGCCCCTCCTACGAGCAGTACTTC
CASQTGGPSYEQYF
>TRBV7-9|TRBJ2-3|NA|NA
TGTGCCAGCAGCTCCACAGATACGCAGTATTTT
CASSSTDTQYF
>TRBV9|TRBJ1-1|NA|NA
TGTGCCAGCAGCGTAGGCGAGGTCACTGAAGCTTTCTTT
CASSVGEVTEAFF
>TRBV10-3|TRBJ1-2|NA|NA
TGTGCCATCAGGAGGGGCGACTATGGCTACACCTTC
CAIRRGDYGYTF
>TRBV30|TRBJ1-1|NA|NA
TGTGCCTGGAGTAGCCCTACAGGGAACACTGAAGCTTTCTTT
CAWSSPTGNTEAFF
>TRBV19|TRBJ1-4|NA|TRBD1
TGTGCCAGTAGTATGGGGACAGGGTTTGAAAAACTGTTTTTT
CASSMGTGFEKLFF
>TRBV6-5|TRBJ2-3|NA|NA
TGTGCCAGCACGACTGTGGGGGCAGATACGCAGTATTTT
CASTTVGADTQYF
>TRBV7-9|TRBJ1-4|once|NA
TGTGCCAGCAGGATAGGGCAGGCCAGGGAAAAACTGTTTTTT
CASRIGQAREKLFF
>TRBV3-1/TRBV3-2|TRBJ1-5|NA|NA
TGTGCCAGCAGCCAAGACCTGGGGAAGGCGCCCCAGCATTTT
CASSQDLGKAPQHF
>TRBV15|TRBJ1-1|NA|NA
TGTGCCACCAGTCGAGCTGAGGGTGCTGAAGCTTTCTTT
CATSRAEGAEAFF
>TRBV15|TRBJ2-1|NA|NA
TGTGCCACCAGCAGAGATCGGGTCGGGCAGGGTAGGAGCAATGAGCAGTTCTTC
CATSRDRVGQGRSNEQFF
>TRBV20-1|TRBJ1-4|few|NA
TGCAGTGCCCCTTCGGGGGAAAAACTGTTTTTT
CSAPSGEKLFF
>TRBV7-9|TRBJ2-2|NA|NA
TGTGCCAGCAGCTTAGGGTCTACAGGGACCGGGGAGCTGTTTTTT
CASSLGSTGTGELFF
>TRBV19|TRBJ2-3|NA|NA
TGTGCCAGTAGTATATTAACCTCAGATACGCAGTATTTT
CASSILTSDTQYF
>TRBV3-1/TRBV3-2|TRBJ1-1|NA|TRBD1
TGTGCCAGCAGCCAAGATCTTTCGACAGGGGGCGACGGGGAAGCTTTCTTT
CASSQDLSTGGDGEAFF
>TRBV28|TRBJ1-1|NA|NA
TGTGCCAGCAGTCGAGGGGTCCGCACTGAAGCTTTCTTT
CASSRGVRTEAFF
>TRBV5-4|TRBJ1-2|NA|TRBD1
TGTGCCAGCAGCTTGCTGGGACAGGGAAACTATGGCTACACCTTC
CASSLLGQGNYGYTF
>TRBV28|TRBJ1-5|NA|NA
TGTGCCAGCGGTTCTGGGGGAAGCGGCAATCAGCCCCAGCATTTT
CASGSGGSGNQPQHF
>TRBV4-1|TRBJ2-4|once|TRBD1
TGCGCCAGCAGCCACGCGGGACAGGGGGCCAAAAACATTCAGTACTTC
CASSHAGQGAKNIQYF
>TRBV19|TRBJ2-5|NA|NA
TGTGCCAGTAGTATAGATCGCCGGTCCAGTCTCGGAGCCACCCAGTACTTC
CASSIDRRSSLGATQYF
>TRBV2|TRBJ2-5|NA|NA
TGTGCCAGCAGTGGACAGGCCCAAGAGACCCAGTACTTC
CASSGQAQETQYF
>TRBV6-5|TRBJ1-6|few|NA
TGTGCCAGCAGTTACACAGCGGAAACCTATAATTCACCCCTCCACTTT
CASSYTAETYNSPLHF
>TRBV11-2|TRBJ2-7|NA|NA
TGTGCCAGCAGCTTAGGGGAGTACGAGCAGTACTTC
CASSLGEYEQYF
>TRBV30|TRBJ1-1|NA|NA
TGTGCCTGGATGAAACGGGCGGACACTGAAGCTTTCTTT
CAWMKRADTEAFF
>TRBV7-2|TRBJ1-2|NA|NA
TGTGCCAGCAGCTTTCCATCGGTGGGCGGCTACACCTTC
CASSFPSVGGYTF
>TRBV18|TRBJ2-7|NA|NA
TGTGCCAGCTCACCACGATCAGGGAAAAGCTACGAGCAGTACTTC
CASSPRSGKSYEQYF
>TRBV6-1|TRBJ2-2|NA|TRBD1
TGTGCCAGCAGCCGACAGGGTGCCACCGGGGAGCTGTTTTTT
CASSRQGATGELFF
>TRBV6-4|TRBJ1-3|few|NA
TGTGCCAGCAGTGAACAGGGTGTTGGTGGAAACACCATATATTTT
CASSEQGVGGNTIYF
>TRBV27|TRBJ1-6|NA|NA
TGTGCCAGCACCCAGGGTGTCGTGAATTCACCCCTCCACTTT
CASTQGVVNSPLHF
>TRBV3-1/TRBV3-2|TRBJ1-5|few|TRBD1
TGTGCCAGCAGCCAATGGGCAGGGGGTGGGGGCAATCAGCCCCAGCATTTT
CASSQWAGGGGNQPQHF
>TRBV18|TRBJ2-5|few|TRBD1
TGTGCCAGCTCACCAAAGACAGGGCAAGAGACCCAGTACTTC
CASSPKTGQETQYF
>TRBV6-1|TRBJ1-3|NA|NA
TGTGCCAGCAGTGTAGCCGCCTCTGGAAACACCATATATTTT
CASSVAASGNTIYF
>TRBV4-2|TRBJ2-1|NA|TRBD2
TGTGCCAGCAGCCGATCGGACGACCCGTGGGGGGGGAATGAGCAGTTCTTC
CASSRSDDPWGGNEQFF
>TRBV5-1|TRBJ2-2|NA|TRBD2
TGCGCCAGCAGCGTCGGACTAGCGGGGGGGCGCACCGGGGAGCTGTTTTTT
CASSVGLAGGRTGELFF
>TRBV9|TRBJ1-6|NA|NA
TGTGCCAGCAGCTTCTCCCGGGCCTCGAATAATTCACCCCTCCACTTT
CASSFSRASNNSPLHF
>TRBV10-1|TRBJ1-3|once|NA
TGCGCCAGCAGTGAGTCGACGACTGGAAACACCATATATTTT
CASSESTTGNTIYF
>TRBV7-9|TRBJ2-7|few|TRBD2
TGTGCCACGGCGACCGGGACTAGCTACGAGCAGTACTTC
CATATGTSYEQYF
>TRBV11-3|TRBJ2-3|NA|NA
TGTGCCAGCAGCTCACAGGGATACACAGATACGCAGTATTTT
CASSSQGYTDTQYF
>TRBV6-2/TRBV6-3|TRBJ2-2|NA|NA
TGTGCCAGCAGTTACTCAACCGGGGAGCTGTTTTTT
CASSYSTGELFF
>TRBV12-5|TRBJ2-1|NA|TRBD2
TGTGCTAGTGGCAAATCCCCCCTAGCGGGGGGGCACAATGAGCAGTTCTTC
CASGKSPLAGGHNEQFF
>TRBV19|TRBJ1-1|NA|NA
TGTGCCAGTAGTATAGCAAAGGGAGGGAACACTGAAGCTTTCTTT
CASSIAKGGNTEAFF
>TRBV18|TRBJ2-1|NA|NA
TGTGCCAGCTCACCATACACCACTATGGAGAATGAGCAGTTCTTC
CASSPYTTMENEQFF
>TRBV6-5|TRBJ2-5|NA|NA
TGTGCCGCGACCCCAGGGAATAAAGAGACCCAGTACTTC
CAATPGNKETQYF
>TRBV27|TRBJ2-1|NA|TRBD2
TGTGCCAGCAGAAGAGCTAGCGGGGGTTACAATGAGCAGTTCTTC
CASRRASGGYNEQFF
>TRBV18|TRBJ2-7|NA|TRBD1
TGTGCCAGCTCCATGGGACAGGGGAACTACGAGCAGTACTTC
CASSMGQGNYEQYF
>TRBV18|TRBJ2-3|NA|TRBD2
TGTGCCAGCTCACCGGGACTAGATGTAGATACGCAGTATTTT
CASSPGLDVDTQYF
>TRBV4-1|TRBJ2-4|NA|TRBD2
TGCGCCAGCAGCCAAGGACTAGCGGGGATAAACATTCAGTACTTC
CASSQGLAGINIQYF
>TRBV12-5|TRBJ1-1|NA|TRBD1
TGTGCTAGTGGTTTGGTACTTGGCAGGGGGCCGTTGGTGGCTTTCTTT
CASGLVLGRGPLVAFF
>TRBV11-3|TRBJ2-2|NA|NA
TGTGCCAGCAGCTTAGGAGTTGAAGGCACCGGGGAGCTGTTTTTT
CASSLGVEGTGELFF
>TRBV6-6|TRBJ1-2|NA|NA
TGTGCCAGCACCGTTGGGGGGGTGTGGGGGAACTATGGCTACACCTTC
CASTVGGVWGNYGYTF
>TRBV15|TRBJ1-1|NA|NA
TGTGCCACCAGCAGAGATTGGACAACGGGCACTGAAGCTTTCTTT
CATSRDWTTGTEAFF